Following are 25 T cell receptor beta chains from one sample sequenced in a study of T cell changes during pregnancy in multiple sclerosis. Sequencing was performed with immunoSEQ multiplex PCR; in TCRdb, only in-frame clones are kept and a portion is missing. Of roughly 29,000 clones listed, about 89% are singletons. The specimen comprised CD4+ T cells from peripheral blood mononuclear cells, sampled in the first trimester of pregnancy. These receptors were obtained from a female donor in good health, enrolled as a control in a pregnancy study.

This rearrangement joins TRBV6-1 to TRBJ1-6; D unclear. V lost 2 bases, J lost 10 bases, and 9 bases lay in between. The CDR3 consists of 13 residues. Germline loops: CDR1 MNHNS, CDR2 SASEGT. The DNA for the CDR3 is TGTGCCAGCAGTGAAAGAGGGTACTCACCCCTCCACTTT. Its translation is CASSERGYSPLHF.

The chain carries TRBV19 and TRBJ1-3; tentatively, D is TRBD1 (6 bases). V was cut by 6 bases and J by 3 bases, with 15 bases left in between. Germline V gene lookup returns CDR1 LNHDA and CDR2 SQIVND (reference sequence). This CDR3 spans 15 amino acids. The CDR3 nucleotides are TGTGCCAGTAGCTCCCGGGACACCCTTGGAAACACCATATATTTT. This translates into CASSSRDTLGNTIYF.

V and J are TRBV7-6 and TRBJ2-1; D ambiguous. The germline gives CDR1 SGHVS, CDR2 FNYEAQ. The CDR3 runs to 15 residues. Trimming took off 2 bases at V and 0 bases at J, with 8 bases between the two ends. The CDR3 is CASSLLAVSYNEQFF. CDR3 bases: TGTGCCAGCAGCTTATTGGCAGTCTCCTACAATGAGCAGTTCTTC.

V usage is TRBV6-5 and J usage is TRBJ2-7; TRBD1 agrees at 9 bases. CDR3 length: 15 residues. The germline V gene encodes CDR1 MNHEY and CDR2 SVGAGI. The V segment lost 5 bases and the J segment 2 bases; nucleotides outside the gene matches: 7. The CDR3 region has the DNA TGTGCCAGCAGTCGGCGGGGACAGGGAACCTACGAGCAGTACTTC. Its protein product is CASSRRGQGTYEQYF.

J is TRBJ1-2 and V is TRBV19; D uncertain. The CDR3 is made up of 14 amino acids. Trimming left V 8 bases short and J 4 bases short, with 17 bases between. Germline V gene data show CDR1 as LNHDA and CDR2 as SQIVND (reference sequence). The CDR3 loop reads CASREETNTYGYTF. As DNA, the CDR3 is TGTGCCAGTCGAGAGGAGACCAATACCTATGGCTACACCTTC.

For this clone: The same CDR3 arises from other DNA sequences in this sample as well. The rearrangement links TRBV30 to TRBJ2-5; D not certain. Between the trimmed V and J ends, which lost 0 bases and 1 base, there was a span of 33 bases. This CDR3 comprises 22 residues. CDR1 GTSNPN and CDR2 SVGIG come from the germline V gene (reference sequence). CDR3 protein: CAWSVNPTDDIPRTSLQETQYF. The CDR3, as DNA: TGTGCCTGGAGTGTCAATCCGACTGATGATATCCCTCGCACTTCGCTCCAAGAGACCCAGTACTTC.

The chain employs TRBV7-3 and TRBJ2-1, with D tentatively TRBD2 (6 bases). Trimming pared 5 bases from V and 4 bases from J, leaving 15 bases between. This CDR3 contains 15 residues. Germline CDR1 and CDR2: SGHTA and FQGTGA. The CDR3: CASSPGRGGYNEQFF. CDR3 bases: TGTGCCAGCAGCCCTGGGCGGGGAGGATACAATGAGCAGTTCTTC.

This clone was found a few times. The V gene is TRBV6-5, the J gene TRBJ1-3; D not resolved. The V gene's germline CDR1 is MNHEY and CDR2 SVGAGI. The CDR3 loop spans 11 amino acids. Trimming removed 8 bases at V and 4 bases at J, with 6 bases between. CDR3 amino acids: CASRSGNTIYF. In DNA, the CDR3 is TGTGCCAGCCGAAGCGGAAACACCATATATTTT.

V and J are TRBV30 and TRBJ1-6; D might be TRBD1 (6 bases). Trimming took 2 bases from V and 11 from J, leaving 16 bases between them. This CDR3 is 14 amino acids long. The germline V gene has CDR1 GTSNPN and CDR2 SVGIG (reference sequence). The chain's CDR3 is CAWSRSNRETPLHF. As DNA, the CDR3 is TGTGCCTGGAGTCGCTCTAACAGGGAGACACCCCTCCACTTT.

The CDR3 is CASSGGGSGANVLTF. The CDR3, as DNA: TGTGCCAGCAGTGGTGGGGGGTCCGGGGCCAACGTCCTGACTTTC. This chain connects TRBV6-4 to TRBJ2-6, with D maybe TRBD2 (6 bases). The germline V and J ends were trimmed by 4 bases and 4 bases, with 11 bases remaining between them. Germline CDR1 is MRHNA and CDR2 is SNTAGT. This CDR3 has 15 amino acids.

The CDR3 DNA reads TGTGCCAGCAGCGAACAGGGGGAAGATACGCAGTATTTT. Translated: CASSEQGEDTQYF. The chain couples TRBV4-2 to TRBJ2-3, with 8 bases fitting TRBD1. CDR1 and CDR2 from the germline V gene are LGHNA and YNFKEQ. The CDR3 runs to 13 residues. Trimming took 5 bases from V and 5 from J; bases not matched to a gene: 3.

The chain has TRBV27 and TRBJ2-2; D possibly corresponds to TRBD2 (6 bases). CDR1 is MNHEY, CDR2 SMNVEV, per germline (reference sequence). The CDR3 runs 15 residues. Trimming shortened V by 6 bases and J by 0 bases, and 11 bases separated the two germline ends. CDR3 region: CASRLSGTNTGELFF. Written as DNA, the CDR3 is TGTGCCAGCAGGCTTAGCGGAACGAACACCGGGGAGCTGTTTTTT.

This chain joins TRBV11-2 and TRBJ2-2; 8 positions match TRBD2. Germline V gene lookup returns CDR1 SGHAT and CDR2 FQNNGV. J lost 5 bases, V lost 4 bases, and 6 bases had no gene match. CDR3 length: 15 residues. CDR3 in DNA: TGTGCCAGCAGCTCTTTAGCGGGAAAAACCGGGGAGCTGTTTTTT. Encoded protein: CASSSLAGKTGELFF. The whole variable domain, remainder taken from reference TRBV11-2 and TRBJ2-2, is EAGVAQSPRYKIIEKRQSVAFWCNPISGHATLYWYQQILGQGPKLLIQFQNNGVVDDSQLPKDRFSAERLKGVDSTLKIQPAKLEDSAVYLCASSSLAGKTGELFFGEGSRLTVL.

This rearrangement joins TRBV6-5 to TRBJ1-5, with 9 bases matching TRBD1. The CDR3 length is 15 residues. Looked up from germline, CDR1 is MNHEY and CDR2 is SVGAGI. V trimming: 6 bases; J trimming: 2 bases; junction bases outside the gene matches: 5. The CDR3, as DNA: TGTGCCAGCAGCCTACAGGGGGCGGGCAATCAGCCCCAGCATTTT. Translating gives CASSLQGAGNQPQHF.

This clone was picked up a small number of times. The V call is TRBV6-5, the J call TRBJ2-5; 9 bases are a match to TRBD2. The CDR3 has 15 amino acids. V dropped 4 bases and J dropped 5; count of bases not matched to a gene: 8. CDR1 and CDR2 from the germline V gene are MNHEY and SVGAGI. CDR3 in amino acids: CASSWSSGVGETQYF. In DNA, the CDR3 is TGTGCCAGCAGTTGGTCTAGCGGGGTAGGGGAGACCCAGTACTTC.

This chain uses TRBV2 with TRBJ1-2; no clear D. Per the germline V gene, CDR1 is SNHLY and CDR2 is FYNNEI. Trimming took off 3 bases at V and 8 bases at J, with 16 bases between the two ends. The CDR3 totals 14 residues. In DNA form, the CDR3 reads TGTGCCAGCAGTGACCCTGGCCCTACGGGGGGCTACACCTTC. This encodes CASSDPGPTGGYTF.

V is TRBV7-6 and J is TRBJ2-1; 8 nucleotides line up with TRBD2. The length of the CDR3 is 15 residues. Germline CDR1 SGHVS, CDR2 FNYEAQ. The V and J ends lost 6 bases and 4 bases, in that order; junction bases with no gene match: 8. For the CDR3, the DNA is TGTGCCAGCAGACCTAGACTAGCGCTTTACAATGAGCAGTTCTTC. Its protein is CASRPRLALYNEQFF.

The rearrangement joins TRBV4-1 to TRBJ2-4, with TRBD1 matching over 7 bases. CDR1 is MGHRA and CDR2 is YSYEKL in the germline V gene. V lost 5 bases and J lost 5; bases outside the gene matches: 6. The CDR3 covers 14 residues. CDR3 loop: CASSGNRGENIQYF. The CDR3 DNA reads as TGCGCCAGCAGCGGGAACAGGGGAGAAAACATTCAGTACTTC.

This chain uses TRBV4-2 with TRBJ2-3, with TRBD2 matching 12 bases. Looked up from germline, CDR1 is LGHNA and CDR2 is YNFKEQ. The V and J ends lost 0 bases and 0 bases, in that order; junction bases with no gene match: 10. The CDR3 is 20 residues long. In DNA, the CDR3 is TGTGCCAGCAGCCAAGACCCCCTAGCGGGGGGGCGGGCGAGCACAGATACGCAGTATTTT. Protein sequence: CASSQDPLAGGRASTDTQYF.

This clone occurred a few times. This chain connects TRBV19 to TRBJ2-4; 8 nucleotides match TRBD1. Losses at the gene ends were 5 bases for V and 16 bases for J; bases not matched to a gene: 13. Germline values: CDR1 LNHDA, CDR2 SQIVND (reference sequence). CDR3 length: 13 amino acids. DNA for the CDR3: TGTGCCAGTAGTCCTTCCGATTTCGGACAGGGCTACTTC. Translation: CASSPSDFGQGYF. Variable domain in full (rest from reference TRBV19 and TRBJ2-4): DGGITQSPKYLFRKEGQNVTLSCEQNLNHDAMYWYRQDPGQGLRLIYYSQIVNDFQKGDIAEGYSVSREKKESFPLTVTSAQKNPTAFYLCASSPSDFGQGYFGAGTRLSVL.

V gene TRBV4-2 combines with J gene TRBJ2-2; TRBD2 matches at 13 bases. The CDR3 has 19 residues. In germline, CDR1 is LGHNA, CDR2 YNFKEQ. The V gene end was trimmed by 4 bases and the J gene end by 3 bases; junction bases not matched to a gene: 11. This CDR3 reads CASSREALAGGPHTGELFF. The CDR3 DNA sequence: TGTGCCAGCAGCCGCGAAGCACTAGCGGGAGGGCCCCACACCGGGGAGCTGTTTTTT.

This rearrangement joins TRBV28 to TRBJ2-7; 8 nucleotides match TRBD2. The length of the CDR3 is 16 residues. The germline CDR1 and CDR2 sequences are MDHEN and SYDVKM. With V trimmed by 6 bases and J by 5 bases, 15 bases remained unmatched. As DNA, the CDR3 is TGTGCCAGCAGAACCGCAGGGTCGGGAGGGCACCACGAGCAGTACTTC. It yields the protein CASRTAGSGGHHEQYF.

The chain has TRBV6-5 and TRBJ2-5; 10 bases align to TRBD2. V lost 0 bases, J lost 1 base, and 2 bases stayed unmatched. This CDR3 is 16 amino acids long. Germline lookup yields CDR1 MNHEY and CDR2 SVGAGI. The CDR3 DNA reads TGTGCCAGCAGTTACTCGGGACTAGCGATCCAAGAGACCCAGTACTTC. Amino acids: CASSYSGLAIQETQYF.

The chain links TRBV27 to TRBJ1-1, with TRBD1 matching over 9 bases. The CDR3 extends over 12 amino acids. The ends lost 6 bases at V and 6 bases at J; junction bases unmatched: 2. The germline gives CDR1 MNHEY, CDR2 SMNVEV (reference sequence). The CDR3 protein is CASSTGGPEAFF. DNA for the CDR3: TGTGCCAGCAGCACAGGGGGCCCTGAAGCTTTCTTT.

The chain recombines TRBV9 with TRBJ2-5, with TRBD2 as a possible D gene (5 bases). V was clipped by 1 base and J by 4 bases, with 14 bases between them. The CDR3 runs to 15 residues. The germline V gene encodes CDR1 SGDLS and CDR2 YYNGEE. The CDR3, as DNA: TGTGCCAGCAGCGTATCTCCTAGCTCCTTAGAGACCCAGTACTTC. It encodes CASSVSPSSLETQYF.